A selection of T cell receptor beta chains follows, all from one sample in a study of CD8 T cells in Susac syndrome. TCRdb processed the immunoSEQ multiplex PCR reads anew with MiXCR; each CDR3 protein has one entry. Of 75,000 to 100,000 distinct CDR3 sequences listed, about 94% were seen once; the top ten hold roughly 0.27%. The material sequenced was CD8+ T cells from PBMCs. The receptors were sampled from a human donor in good health. CDR3s include the opening cysteine and the closing phenylalanine or tryptophan. D genes are given only for firm matches. Part of the rows lack a size; the others show once, few, many or a class for expanded clones.

size | J | V | D | DNA | CDR3
NA | TRBJ1-1 | TRBV11-1 | NA | TGTGCCAGCGGAAAGAGGAACACTGAAGCTTTCTTT | CASGKRNTEAFF
NA | TRBJ2-5 | TRBV18 | NA | TGTGCCAGCTCACCCCTCGGCGACCAAGAGACCCAGTACTTC | CASSPLGDQETQYF
NA | TRBJ2-1 | TRBV6-1 | NA | TGTGCCAGCACCCCCACTTTGTCCTACAATGAGCAGTTCTTC | CASTPTLSYNEQFF
once | TRBJ2-1 | TRBV16 | NA | TGTGCCAGCAGCCTCAGCGATGAGCAGTTCTTC | CASSLSDEQFF
NA | TRBJ1-1 | TRBV11-2 | NA | TGTGCCAGCAGCTTTATAGGTGAAGCTTTCTTT | CASSFIGEAFF
NA | TRBJ2-1 | TRBV12-3/TRBV12-4 | NA | TGTGCCAGCAGTTTATGGGCTAGTAGCAATGAGCAGTTCTTC | CASSLWASSNEQFF
NA | TRBJ2-1 | TRBV9 | NA | TGTGCCAGCAGCGGGCGGAGCTCCTACAATGAGCAGTTCTTC | CASSGRSSYNEQFF
NA | TRBJ1-2 | TRBV27 | NA | TGTGCCAGCAGTTCGCATACGATAGAAGGGAAAGCCAACTATGGCTACACCTTC | CASSSHTIEGKANYGYTF
NA | TRBJ1-4 | TRBV7-9 | NA | TGTGCCAGCAGCTTAGCGGAGACTAATGAAAAACTGTTTTTT | CASSLAETNEKLFF
few | TRBJ1-6 | TRBV12-3/TRBV12-4 | TRBD1 | TGTGCCAGCAGTTCCCAGGGGGCTTATAATTCACCCCTCCACTTT | CASSSQGAYNSPLHF
NA | TRBJ2-3 | TRBV7-3 | NA | TGTGCCAGCAGCTTAACGGGGTCGGCCACAGATACGCAGTATTTT | CASSLTGSATDTQYF
NA | TRBJ2-3 | TRBV6-2/TRBV6-3 | TRBD2 | TGTGCCAGCAGATCCCCGGGGCTAGCGGGGACAATCCACACAGATACGCAGTATTTT | CASRSPGLAGTIHTDTQYF
once | TRBJ1-2 | TRBV2 | NA | TGTGCCAGCAGCGGGGCCCCGCCGGGCGGCTACACCTTC | CASSGAPPGGYTF
NA | TRBJ2-7 | TRBV9 | NA | TGTGCCAGCAGCGTAGCTGCCAGGGCCGAGCAGTACTTC | CASSVAARAEQYF
NA | TRBJ1-1 | TRBV6-1 | NA | TGTGCCAGCAGTCCCCAGGCAGGATTGGGGAACACTGAAGCTTTCTTT | CASSPQAGLGNTEAFF
NA | TRBJ1-4 | TRBV28 | NA | TGTGCCAGCACCCCTCCGCGGGGAAAACTGTTTTTT | CASTPPRGKLFF
NA | TRBJ1-2 | TRBV7-9 | NA | TGTGCCAGCAGTTTCGGGGGCGCGGGTGGCTACACCTTC | CASSFGGAGGYTF
NA | TRBJ2-5 | TRBV20-1 | NA | TGCAGTCCGGGGGACCAAGAGACCCAGTACTTC | CSPGDQETQYF
NA | TRBJ2-7 | TRBV6-2/TRBV6-3 | NA | TGTGCCAGCAGTTATCCCGGCCCTGTGTACGAGCAGTACTTC | CASSYPGPVYEQYF
once | TRBJ2-1 | TRBV7-9 | NA | TGTGCCAGCAGCTTCTCGGGAGATGAGCAGTTCTTC | CASSFSGDEQFF
NA | TRBJ2-1 | TRBV19 | TRBD2 | TGTGCCAGTAGAAGGAGAACGGGGGGGAATGAGCAGTTCTTC | CASRRRTGGNEQFF
once | TRBJ1-2 | TRBV5-1 | NA | TGCGCCAGCAGCTTGCTGTCGCCTCCAGTACCGGATGGCTACACCTTC | CASSLLSPPVPDGYTF
NA | TRBJ2-3 | TRBV4-1 | NA | TGCGCCAGCAGCCAAGTCCCCGGGAGCACAGATACGCAGTATTTT | CASSQVPGSTDTQYF
NA | TRBJ2-3 | TRBV4-1 | NA | TGCGCCAGCTGGAGTGGTGGCACGAGCACAGATACGCAGTATTTT | CASWSGGTSTDTQYF
NA | TRBJ2-1 | TRBV20-1 | TRBD2 | TGCAGTGCTCTCACCGGGACTAGCGTATACAATGAGCAGTTCTTC | CSALTGTSVYNEQFF
NA | TRBJ2-1 | TRBV3-1 | NA | TGTGCCAGCAGCAGTGCGACATGGCTACAACGGAATGAGCAGTTCTTC | CASSSATWLQRNEQFF
NA | TRBJ2-3 | TRBV12-5 | NA | TGTGCTAGTAGGCATGCTAGCACAGATACGCAGTATTTT | CASRHASTDTQYF
once | TRBJ1-1 | TRBV19 | NA | TGTGCCAGTAGTATAAGGGTGAACACTGAAGCTTTCTTT | CASSIRVNTEAFF
once | TRBJ2-1 | TRBV11-2 | NA | TGTGCCAGCAGCCGGGGAGGGGGTCCTAGGGATGAGCAGTTCTTC | CASSRGGGPRDEQFF
NA | TRBJ2-1 | TRBV6-2/TRBV6-3 | NA | TGTGCCAGCAGTTACACTGGACAACAAGAGCAGTTCTTC | CASSYTGQQEQFF
once | TRBJ2-5 | TRBV27 | NA | TGTGCCAGCAGTTCCATCGGGACCCAAGAGACCCAGTACTTC | CASSSIGTQETQYF
NA | TRBJ1-3 | TRBV7-8 | NA | TGTGCCAGCAGCTCGTCCGAATACGGCTCTGGAAACACCATATATTTT | CASSSSEYGSGNTIYF
NA | TRBJ1-2 | TRBV4-3 | NA | TGCGCCAGCAGCCAAGAAGGACAGTTCGACTATGGCTACACCTTC | CASSQEGQFDYGYTF
NA | TRBJ2-2 | TRBV7-3 | TRBD1 | TGTGCCAGCAGCCGTGGACAGGGGAGGAGAGAGCTGTTTTTT | CASSRGQGRRELFF
NA | TRBJ2-1 | TRBV5-1 | NA | TGCGCCAGCAGCTTGGTGATTCTCTCTTCTCGGGACAGCGGGAATGAGCAGTTCTTC | CASSLVILSSRDSGNEQFF
NA | TRBJ2-1 | TRBV12-3/TRBV12-4 | TRBD2 | TGTGCCAGCAGTCCCCTGTTCGGGGAGCGGGAGAGCTCCTACAATGAGCAGTTCTTC | CASSPLFGERESSYNEQFF
NA | TRBJ2-5 | TRBV15 | NA | TGTGCCACCAGCAGAGATCGCAGGGCCGTGGAGACCCAGTACTTC | CATSRDRRAVETQYF